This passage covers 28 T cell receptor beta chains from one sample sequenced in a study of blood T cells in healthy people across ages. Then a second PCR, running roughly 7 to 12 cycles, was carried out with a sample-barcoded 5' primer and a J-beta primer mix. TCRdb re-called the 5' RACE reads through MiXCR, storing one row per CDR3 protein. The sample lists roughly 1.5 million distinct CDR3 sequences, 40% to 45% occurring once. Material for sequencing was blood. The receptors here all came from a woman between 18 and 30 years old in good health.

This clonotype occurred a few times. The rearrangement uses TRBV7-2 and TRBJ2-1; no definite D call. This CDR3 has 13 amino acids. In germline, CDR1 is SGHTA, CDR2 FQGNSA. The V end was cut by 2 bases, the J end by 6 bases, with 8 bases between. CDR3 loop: CASSLIGFNEQFF. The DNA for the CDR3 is TGTGCCAGCAGCTTAATAGGGTTCAATGAGCAGTTCTTC.

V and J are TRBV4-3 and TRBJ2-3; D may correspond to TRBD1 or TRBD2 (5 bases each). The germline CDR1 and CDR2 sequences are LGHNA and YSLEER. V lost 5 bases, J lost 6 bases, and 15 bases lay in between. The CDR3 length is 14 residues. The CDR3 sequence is CASSRAGTGDTQYF. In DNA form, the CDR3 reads TGCGCCAGCAGCAGGGCAGGGACGGGGGATACGCAGTATTTT.

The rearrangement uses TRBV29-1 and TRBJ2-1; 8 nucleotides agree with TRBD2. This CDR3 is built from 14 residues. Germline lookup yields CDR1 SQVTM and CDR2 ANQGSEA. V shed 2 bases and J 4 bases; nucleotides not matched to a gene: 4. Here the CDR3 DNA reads TGCAGCGTTGAACGGGAGGGCCGGTACAATGAGCAGTTCTTC. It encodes CSVEREGRYNEQFF.

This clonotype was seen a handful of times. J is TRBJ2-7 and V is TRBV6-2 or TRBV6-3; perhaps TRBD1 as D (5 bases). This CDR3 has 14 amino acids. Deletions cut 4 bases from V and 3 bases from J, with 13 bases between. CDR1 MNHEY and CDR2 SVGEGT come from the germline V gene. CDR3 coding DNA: TGTGCCAGCAGTTCGGGTCGACAGTACTACGAGCAGTACTTC. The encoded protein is CASSSGRQYYEQYF.

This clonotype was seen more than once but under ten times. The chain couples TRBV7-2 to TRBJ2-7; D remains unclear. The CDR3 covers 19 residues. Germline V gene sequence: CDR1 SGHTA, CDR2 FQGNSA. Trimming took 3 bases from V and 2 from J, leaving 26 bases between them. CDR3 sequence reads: CASSFHPTQGWGGTYEQYF. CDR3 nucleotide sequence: TGTGCCAGCAGCTTCCATCCAACGCAAGGCTGGGGTGGGACCTACGAGCAGTACTTC.

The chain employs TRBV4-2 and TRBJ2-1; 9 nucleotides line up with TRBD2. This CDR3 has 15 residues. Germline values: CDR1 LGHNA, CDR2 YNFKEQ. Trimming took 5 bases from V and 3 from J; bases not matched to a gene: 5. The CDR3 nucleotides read TGTGCCAGCAGCAGCGGGACTAGCTACTACAATGAGCAGTTCTTC. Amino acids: CASSSGTSYYNEQFF.

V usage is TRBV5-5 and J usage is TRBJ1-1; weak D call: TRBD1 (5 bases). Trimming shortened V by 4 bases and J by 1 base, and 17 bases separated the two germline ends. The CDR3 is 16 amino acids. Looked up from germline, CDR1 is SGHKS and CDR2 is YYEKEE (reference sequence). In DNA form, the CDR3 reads TGTGCCAGCAGCCCCGGCGGTCAGGGTCGGAACACTGAAGCTTTCTTT. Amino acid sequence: CASSPGGQGRNTEAFF.

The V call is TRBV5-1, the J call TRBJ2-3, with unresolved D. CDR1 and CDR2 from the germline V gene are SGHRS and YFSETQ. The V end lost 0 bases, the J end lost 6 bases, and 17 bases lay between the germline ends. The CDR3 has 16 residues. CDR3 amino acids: CASSLGPNFGMDTQYF. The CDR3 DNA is TGCGCCAGCAGCTTGGGACCTAACTTCGGTATGGATACGCAGTATTTT.

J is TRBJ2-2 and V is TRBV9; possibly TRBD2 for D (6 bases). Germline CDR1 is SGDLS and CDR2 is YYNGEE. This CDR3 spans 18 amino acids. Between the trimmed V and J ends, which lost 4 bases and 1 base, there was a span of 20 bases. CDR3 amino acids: CASSPPTSLFGNTGELFF. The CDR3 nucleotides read TGTGCCAGCAGCCCCCCTACTAGCTTGTTTGGGAACACCGGGGAGCTGTTTTTT.

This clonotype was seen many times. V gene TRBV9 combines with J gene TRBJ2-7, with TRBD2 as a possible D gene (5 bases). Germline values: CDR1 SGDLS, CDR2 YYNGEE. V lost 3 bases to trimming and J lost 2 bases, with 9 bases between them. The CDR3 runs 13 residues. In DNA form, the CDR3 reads TGTGCCAGCAGCGGATTGGGAGCCTACGAGCAGTACTTC. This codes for CASSGLGAYEQYF.

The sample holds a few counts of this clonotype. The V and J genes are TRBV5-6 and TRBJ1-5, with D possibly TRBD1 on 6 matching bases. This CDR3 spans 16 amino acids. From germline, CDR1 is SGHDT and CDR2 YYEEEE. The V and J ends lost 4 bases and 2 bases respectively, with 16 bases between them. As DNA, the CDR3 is TGTGCCAGCAGCGGCCGGCAGGGGCTGGGCAATCAGCCCCAGCATTTT. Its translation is CASSGRQGLGNQPQHF.

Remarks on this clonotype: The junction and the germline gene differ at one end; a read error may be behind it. The CDR3: CASSLTGTGVGKQPQHF. The CDR3 DNA reads as TGTGCCAGCAGCTTGACCGGGACAGGGGTTGGCAAGCAGCCCCAGCATTTT. The V gene is TRBV7-2, the J gene TRBJ1-5, with 10 bases fitting TRBD1. From germline, CDR1 is SGHTA and CDR2 FQGNSA. The CDR3 has 17 residues.

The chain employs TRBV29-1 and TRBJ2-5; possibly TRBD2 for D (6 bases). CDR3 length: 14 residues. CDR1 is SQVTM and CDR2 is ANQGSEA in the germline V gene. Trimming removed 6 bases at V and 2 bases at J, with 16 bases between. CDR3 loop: CSVGGRQIQETQYF. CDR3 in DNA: TGCAGCGTGGGGGGACGGCAGATTCAAGAGACCCAGTACTTC.

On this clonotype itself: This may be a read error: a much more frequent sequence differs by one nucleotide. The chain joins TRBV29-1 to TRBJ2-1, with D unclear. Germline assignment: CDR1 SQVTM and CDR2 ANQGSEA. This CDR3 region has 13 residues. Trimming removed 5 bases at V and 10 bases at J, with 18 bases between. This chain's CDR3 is CSVRAGFPYEQFF. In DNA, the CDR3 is TGCAGCGTTCGAGCAGGTTTTCCCTACGAGCAGTTCTTC.

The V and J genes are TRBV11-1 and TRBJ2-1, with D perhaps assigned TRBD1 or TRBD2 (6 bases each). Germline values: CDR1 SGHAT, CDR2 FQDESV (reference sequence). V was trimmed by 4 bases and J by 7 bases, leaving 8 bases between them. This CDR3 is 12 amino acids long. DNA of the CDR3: TGTGCCAGCAGCTCGGGGGCGAATGAGCAGTTCTTC. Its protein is CASSSGANEQFF.

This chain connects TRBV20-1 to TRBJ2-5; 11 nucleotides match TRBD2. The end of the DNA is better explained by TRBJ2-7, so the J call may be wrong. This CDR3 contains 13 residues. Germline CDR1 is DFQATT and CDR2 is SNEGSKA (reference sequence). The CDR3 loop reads CSARGLAGGEQYF. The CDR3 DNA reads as TGCAGTGCTAGAGGGCTAGCGGGAGGCGAGCAGTACTTC.

The CDR3 spells CSATDQTSGRSVTDTQYF. The DNA of the CDR3 is TGCAGTGCTACCGACCAAACTAGCGGGAGAAGTGTTACAGATACGCAGTATTTT. The V call is TRBV20-1, the J call TRBJ2-3, with TRBD2 matching over 11 bases. Trimming took 4 bases from V and 3 from J; bases not matched to a gene: 15. Germline assignment: CDR1 DFQATT and CDR2 SNEGSKA (reference sequence). This CDR3 spans 18 amino acids.

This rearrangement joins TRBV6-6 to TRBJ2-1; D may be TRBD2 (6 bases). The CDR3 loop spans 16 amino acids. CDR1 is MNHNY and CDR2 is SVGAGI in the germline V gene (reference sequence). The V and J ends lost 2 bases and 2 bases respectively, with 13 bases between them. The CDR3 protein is CASSYAGRATYNEQFF. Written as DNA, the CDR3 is TGTGCCAGCAGTTACGCGGGACGGGCAACCTACAATGAGCAGTTCTTC.

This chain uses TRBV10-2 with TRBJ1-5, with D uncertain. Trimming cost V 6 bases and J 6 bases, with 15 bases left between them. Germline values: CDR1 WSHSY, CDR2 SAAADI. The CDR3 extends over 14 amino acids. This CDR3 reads CASRPGTGGQPQHF. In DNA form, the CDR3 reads TGCGCCAGCAGACCGGGCACCGGTGGTCAGCCCCAGCATTTT.

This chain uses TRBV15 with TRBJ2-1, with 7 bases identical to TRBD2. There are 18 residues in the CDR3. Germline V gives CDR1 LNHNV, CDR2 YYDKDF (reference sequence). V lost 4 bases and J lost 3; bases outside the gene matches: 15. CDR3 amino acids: CATSNGASGIEDYNEQFF. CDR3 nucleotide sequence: TGTGCCACCAGCAATGGGGCCAGCGGGATTGAGGACTACAATGAGCAGTTCTTC.

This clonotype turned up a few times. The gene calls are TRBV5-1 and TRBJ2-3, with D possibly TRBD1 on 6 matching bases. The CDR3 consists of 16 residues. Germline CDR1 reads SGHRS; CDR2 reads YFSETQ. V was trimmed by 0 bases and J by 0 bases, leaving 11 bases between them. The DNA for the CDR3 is TGCGCCAGCAGCTTGGCCCTACAGGGCAGCACAGATACGCAGTATTTT. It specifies CASSLALQGSTDTQYF.

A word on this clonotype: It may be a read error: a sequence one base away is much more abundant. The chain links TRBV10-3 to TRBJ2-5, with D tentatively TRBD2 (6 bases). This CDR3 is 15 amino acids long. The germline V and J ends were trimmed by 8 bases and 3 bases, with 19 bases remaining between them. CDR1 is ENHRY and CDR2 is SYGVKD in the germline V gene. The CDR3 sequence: CAIGGRGGNEETQYF. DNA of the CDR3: TGTGCCATCGGTGGTCGTGGGGGGAACGAAGAGACCCAGTACTTC.

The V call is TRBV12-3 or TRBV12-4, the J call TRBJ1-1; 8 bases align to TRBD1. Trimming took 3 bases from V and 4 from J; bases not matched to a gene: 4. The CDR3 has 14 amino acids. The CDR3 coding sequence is TGTGCCAGCAGTTTCCAGGGGGCCAGCACTGAAGCTTTCTTT. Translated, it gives CASSFQGASTEAFF.

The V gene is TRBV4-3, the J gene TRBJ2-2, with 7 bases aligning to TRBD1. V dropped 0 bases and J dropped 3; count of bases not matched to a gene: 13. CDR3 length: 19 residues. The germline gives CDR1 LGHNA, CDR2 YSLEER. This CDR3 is CASSQEGTGVVSYTGELFF. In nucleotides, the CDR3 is TGCGCCAGCAGCCAAGAGGGTACAGGGGTTGTTAGTTACACCGGGGAGCTGTTTTTT.

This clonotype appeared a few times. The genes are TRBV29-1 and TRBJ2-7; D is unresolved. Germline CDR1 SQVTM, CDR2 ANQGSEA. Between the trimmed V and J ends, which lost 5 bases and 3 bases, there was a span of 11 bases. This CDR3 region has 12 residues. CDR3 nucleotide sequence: TGCAGCGTTCTGTACAGCCGCTACGAGCAGTACTTC. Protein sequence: CSVLYSRYEQYF.

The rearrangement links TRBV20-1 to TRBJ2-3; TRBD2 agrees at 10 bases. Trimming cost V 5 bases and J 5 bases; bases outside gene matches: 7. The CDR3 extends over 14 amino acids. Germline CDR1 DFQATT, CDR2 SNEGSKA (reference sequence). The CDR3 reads CSAGTSGALDTQYF. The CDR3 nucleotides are TGCAGTGCTGGTACTAGCGGGGCCCTAGATACGCAGTATTTT.

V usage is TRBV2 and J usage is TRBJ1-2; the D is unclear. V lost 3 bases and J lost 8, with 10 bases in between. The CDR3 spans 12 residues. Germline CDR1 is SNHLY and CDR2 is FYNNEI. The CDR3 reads CASSEESFGYTF. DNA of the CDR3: TGTGCCAGCAGTGAGGAGTCTTTCGGCTACACCTTC.

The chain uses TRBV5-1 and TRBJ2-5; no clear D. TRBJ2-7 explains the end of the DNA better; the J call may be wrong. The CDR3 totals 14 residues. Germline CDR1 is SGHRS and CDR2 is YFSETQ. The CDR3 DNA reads TGCGCCAGCAGCGTGGCAGGTTTGGCCTACGAGCAGTACTTC. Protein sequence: CASSVAGLAYEQYF.